Below are 27 T cell receptor beta chains sequenced from a single sample in a study of T-cell memory formation after mild COVID-19. MiXCR, applied by TCRdb to the 5' RACE reads, yields one record per CDR3 protein. The sample contains fewer than 450,000 distinct CDR3 sequences, roughly 26% of which appear only once. Sequencing input: PBMCs or a T cell subset sorted from them (not recorded which). The receptor set was obtained from an adult woman who had mild COVID-19 (a few samples of this study predate the infection). Cell type and time point are not known.

The rearrangement links TRBV9 to TRBJ2-6; D remains ambiguous. CDR1 is SGDLS and CDR2 is YYNGEE in the germline V gene. The CDR3 is 15 amino acids. The V end was cut by 0 bases, the J end by 1 base, with 5 bases between. CDR3 DNA sequence: TGTGCCAGCAGCGTAGAACCTTCTGGGGCCAACGTCCTGACTTTC. Its protein product is CASSVEPSGANVLTF.

This clonotype was counted only a few times. The V gene is TRBV7-2, the J gene TRBJ2-3, with TRBD2 matching 8 bases. V trimming: 6 bases; J trimming: 0 bases; junction bases outside the gene matches: 8. The V gene's germline CDR1 is SGHTA and CDR2 FQGNSA. The CDR3 has 16 residues. Here the CDR3 reads CASRLAATTSTDTQYF. The CDR3 DNA is TGTGCCAGCAGACTAGCGGCGACAACCAGCACAGATACGCAGTATTTT.

The chain carries TRBV9 and TRBJ2-1; 8 bases are a match to TRBD2. There are 15 residues in the CDR3. V was pared by 1 base and J by 7 bases, with 7 bases of the junction left unmatched. CDR1 and CDR2 from the germline V gene are SGDLS and YYNGEE. In DNA, the CDR3 is TGTGCCAGCAGCGTAACAGCGGGGGATAGGAATGAGCAGTTCTTC. Translation gives CASSVTAGDRNEQFF.

This sequence joins TRBV7-3 and TRBJ2-1, with a possible D match to TRBD2 (5 bases). The length of the CDR3 is 13 residues. The V end was cut by 3 bases, the J end by 7 bases, with 10 bases between. Germline CDR1 and CDR2: SGHTA and FQGTGA. The CDR3 DNA reads TGTGCCAGCAGCTTCGGGATCAGAAATGAGCAGTTCTTC. It is translated as CASSFGIRNEQFF.

The chain joins TRBV5-1 to TRBJ2-3; no firm D call. Looked up from germline, CDR1 is SGHRS and CDR2 is YFSETQ. The CDR3 spans 12 residues. The V and J ends lost 0 bases and 6 bases respectively, with 5 bases between them. This CDR3 is CASSLGWDTQYF. The CDR3 DNA reads TGCGCCAGCAGCTTGGGATGGGATACGCAGTATTTT. Complete variable domain (other parts from reference TRBV5-1 and TRBJ2-3): KAGVTQTPRYLIKTRGQQVTLSCSPISGHRSVSWYQQTPGQGLQFLFEYFSETQRNKGNFPGRFSGRQFSNSRSEMNVSTLELGDSALYLCASSLGWDTQYFGPGTRLTVL.

There are a few counts of this clonotype. V is TRBV12-3 or TRBV12-4 and J is TRBJ2-5; a possible D gene is TRBD1 (6 bases). CDR3 length equals 14 residues. Deletions cut 7 bases from V and 5 bases from J, with 17 bases between. As DNA, the CDR3 is TGTGCCAGCAAGACAGGAGAGGGCCGGGAGACCCAGTACTTC. The encoded protein is CASKTGEGRETQYF.

The V and J genes are TRBV28 and TRBJ2-7; the D is unclear. Per germline, CDR1 MDHEN and CDR2 SYDVKM. V was pared by 3 bases and J by 3 bases, with 9 bases between. There are 13 residues in the CDR3. The DNA for the CDR3 is TGTGCCAGCAGTTTCGGTGGGCACTACGAGCAGTACTTC. Translation gives CASSFGGHYEQYF.

This clonotype was found many times. The chain uses TRBV3-1 and TRBJ1-6; a possible D gene is TRBD1 (6 bases). Trimming pared 0 bases from V and 7 bases from J, leaving 13 bases between. The CDR3 spans 16 residues. Germline CDR1 is LGHDT and CDR2 is YNNKEL (reference sequence). In nucleotides, the CDR3 is TGTGCCAGCAGCCAAGAGGGTACAGGGTGGAATTCACCCCTCCACTTT. Protein sequence: CASSQEGTGWNSPLHF.

This clonotype occurred a few times. V and J are TRBV19 and TRBJ2-5; a possible D gene is TRBD2 (5 bases). V shed 6 bases and J shed 2 bases, with 10 bases lying between them. This CDR3 is built from 13 residues. CDR1 and CDR2 (germline): LNHDA, SQIVND (reference sequence). CDR3 in amino acids: CASRFRGQETQYF. In nucleotides, the CDR3 is TGTGCCAGTAGATTCCGGGGACAAGAGACCCAGTACTTC.

The chain joins TRBV19 to TRBJ2-2; D tentatively reads TRBD1 or TRBD2 (6 bases each). With 5 bases removed from V and 6 bases from J, the gap between germline ends came to 19 bases. CDR3 length: 16 amino acids. Per germline, CDR1 LNHDA and CDR2 SQIVND (reference sequence). The DNA of the CDR3 is TGTGCCAGTAGTCCCCGGGAAGGGGGGTCGGCCGGGGAGCTGTTTTTT. Its protein product is CASSPREGGSAGELFF.

This clonotype was counted only a few times. The chain recombines TRBV9 with TRBJ2-2; D remains ambiguous. Per the germline V gene, CDR1 is SGDLS and CDR2 is YYNGEE. CDR3 length equals 12 residues. V was shortened by 3 bases and J by 1 base, with 1 base between the two germline ends. CDR3 amino acids: CASSGNTGELFF. CDR3 nucleotide sequence: TGTGCCAGCAGCGGGAACACCGGGGAGCTGTTTTTT.

This chain links TRBV6-5 with TRBJ2-3; D could derive from TRBD1 or TRBD2 (5 bases each). Germline CDR1 is MNHEY and CDR2 is SVGAGI. V was clipped by 0 bases and J by 4 bases, with 14 bases between them. This CDR3 comprises 16 residues. In DNA, the CDR3 is TGTGCCAGCAGTTACTCGAGGTTTGGGGGTGCAGATACGCAGTATTTT. Translating it yields CASSYSRFGGADTQYF.

On this clonotype: The CDR3 carries no conserved terminal phenylalanine or tryptophan, so it likely arises from a read error. V is TRBV5-1 and J is TRBJ2-5, with D uncertain. The CDR3 spans 15 residues. Trimming removed 3 bases from V and 4 bases from J, with 16 bases in between. The germline V gene has CDR1 SGHRS and CDR2 YFSETQ. CDR3 in DNA: TGCGCCAGCAGCTCCGGGTTCGGTAGTGGAGAGACCCAGTACATC. Translated, it gives CASSSGFGSGETQYI.

This clonotype occurred many times. This chain joins TRBV7-6 and TRBJ1-5; D unclear. The CDR3 totals 13 residues. V lost 1 base and J 7 bases, leaving 8 bases between the germline ends. The V gene's germline CDR1 is SGHVS and CDR2 FNYEAQ. CDR3 DNA sequence: TGTGCCAGCAGCTTAGGCCACGAACAGCCCCAGCATTTT. Translated: CASSLGHEQPQHF.

The chain links TRBV20-1 to TRBJ1-1, with a weak D call TRBD1 (6 bases). Per germline, CDR1 DFQATT and CDR2 SNEGSKA (reference sequence). The V and J ends lost 1 base and 4 bases respectively, with 13 bases between them. The CDR3 is 14 amino acids. The CDR3 DNA sequence: TGCAGTGCTAGAGTGGGGGCGAGTCGCACTGAAGCTTTCTTT. Translated, it gives CSARVGASRTEAFF.

This clonotype was recorded a few times. J is TRBJ1-1 and V is TRBV7-2, with unresolved D. Germline lookup yields CDR1 SGHTA and CDR2 FQGNSA. The CDR3 length is 14 residues. V lost 6 bases, J lost 0 bases, and 11 bases lay in between. Written as DNA, the CDR3 is TGTGCCAGCAGAACCGCCGCCGTGAACACTGAAGCTTTCTTT. This sequence encodes CASRTAAVNTEAFF.

This clonotype turned up a few times. The chain couples TRBV27 to TRBJ2-2; D ambiguous. Germline V CDR1 and CDR2: MNHEY, SMNVEV (reference sequence). The CDR3 length is 12 residues. The ends were cut back, 5 bases at V and 5 bases at J, with 6 bases in the middle. The CDR3 reads CASSGMTGELFF. CDR3 DNA: TGTGCCAGCAGTGGGATGACCGGGGAGCTGTTTTTT.

The chain recombines TRBV4-1 with TRBJ2-7; no clear D. The V end lost 4 bases, the J end lost 2 bases, and 15 bases lay between the germline ends. The CDR3 is made up of 15 amino acids. Germline loops: CDR1 MGHRA, CDR2 YSYEKL. The DNA for the CDR3 is TGCGCCAGCAGCCCGACGGCGGCTGGGGCCTACGAGCAGTACTTC. This codes for CASSPTAAGAYEQYF.

With regard to this clonotype: One end of the junction varies from germline; a read error may be responsible. V and J are TRBV2 and TRBJ2-3; D is possibly TRBD1 or TRBD2 (6 bases each). The CDR3 contains 12 residues. Germline loops: CDR1 SNHLY, CDR2 FYNNEI. The CDR3 DNA is TGTGCCAGCAGTGATCGGGGGCCCACGATATACTTT. It codes for CASSDRGPTIYF. Using reference TRBV2 and TRBJ2-3 for the parts outside the CDR3, the full variable domain is EPEVTQTPSHQVTQMGQEVILRCVPISNHLYFYWYRQILGQKVEFLVSFYNNEISEKSEIFDDQFSVERPDGSNFTLKIRSTKLEDSAMYFCASSDRGPTIYFGPGTRLTVL.

The chain is built from TRBV4-1 and TRBJ2-3; D may be TRBD2 (6 bases). CDR1 is MGHRA and CDR2 is YSYEKL in the germline V gene. This CDR3 spans 13 amino acids. Trimming shortened V by 1 base and J by 6 bases, and 8 bases separated the two germline ends. The CDR3, as DNA: TGCGCCAGCAGCCAAGTACTAGCTGATACGCAGTATTTT. This sequence encodes CASSQVLADTQYF.

This clonotype showed up just a few times. The junction departs from the called germline gene at one end, perhaps through a read error. V is TRBV20-1 and J is TRBJ1-6, with 9 bases lining up with TRBD1. The CDR3 loop spans 16 amino acids. Looked up from germline, CDR1 is DFQATT and CDR2 is SNEGSKA (reference sequence). CDR3 in amino acids: CSARTSGTGYTSPLHF. CDR3 coding DNA: TGCAGTGCTAGGACCTCCGGGACAGGGTATACTTCACCCCTCCACTTT.

The chain links TRBV27 to TRBJ2-1; D may match TRBD1 or TRBD2 (5 bases each). The V end was cut by 5 bases, the J end by 2 bases, with 13 bases between. CDR1 and CDR2 from the germline V gene are MNHEY and SMNVEV (reference sequence). The CDR3 sequence is 15 residues long. The CDR3: CASSTPRDPYNEQFF. For the CDR3, the DNA is TGTGCCAGCAGTACGCCCAGGGACCCCTACAATGAGCAGTTCTTC.

The chain couples TRBV3-1 to TRBJ2-5; 10 nucleotides match TRBD2. V gave up 4 bases and J gave up 5 bases; unmatched junction bases: 10. The CDR3 contains 16 residues. Germline V gene lookup returns CDR1 LGHDT and CDR2 YNNKEL (reference sequence). CDR3 bases: TGTGCCAGCAGCCCTATAGCGGGGGGCCGCGGGGAGACCCAGTACTTC. Encoded protein: CASSPIAGGRGETQYF.

This clonotype was seen only a few times. The chain joins TRBV4-2 to TRBJ2-7, with 8 bases fitting TRBD2. This CDR3 region has 17 residues. Germline V gene lookup returns CDR1 LGHNA and CDR2 YNFKEQ. Germline trimming cut 0 bases from V and 7 bases from J; bases unmatched to any gene: 14. CDR3 coding DNA: TGTGCCAGCAGCCAAGAACTGGCGGGACTAGAGGTACAAGAGCAGTACTTC. Translating gives CASSQELAGLEVQEQYF.

The chain couples TRBV19 to TRBJ1-4, with a tentative D call TRBD1 (6 bases). The V gene's germline CDR1 is LNHDA and CDR2 SQIVND (reference sequence). Between the trimmed V and J ends, which lost 5 bases and 5 bases, there was a span of 15 bases. The CDR3 totals 15 residues. DNA for the CDR3: TGTGCCAGTAGTGTGCGGACAGTCGGGAATGAAAAACTGTTTTTT. Its protein is CASSVRTVGNEKLFF.

This clonotype occurred once. The chain couples TRBV7-9 to TRBJ2-7, with a tentative D call TRBD1 (5 bases). Per germline, CDR1 SEHNR and CDR2 FQNEAQ (reference sequence). The V gene lost 3 bases and the J gene lost 3 bases, with 12 bases spanning the gap. CDR3 length: 14 amino acids. This CDR3 is CASSLDNGLYEQYF. The CDR3 coding sequence is TGTGCCAGCAGCTTGGACAACGGGCTCTACGAGCAGTACTTC.

This clonotype was observed a handful of times. This chain connects TRBV6-2 or TRBV6-3 to TRBJ2-7; 9 nucleotides match TRBD2. J was trimmed by 2 bases and V by 5 bases; bases with no gene match: 13. The germline V gene has CDR1 MNHEY and CDR2 SVGEGT. The CDR3 contains 17 residues. The CDR3 coding sequence is TGTGCCAGCAGTCGACTGCTAGCGGGATCTCGGCCCTACGAGCAGTACTTC. Amino acids: CASSRLLAGSRPYEQYF.